These 3 T cell receptor beta chains originate from one sample sequenced in a study of identical twins (TCRdb year 2016). Receptor libraries were prepared by 5' RACE. TCRdb lists the instrument as Illumina HiSeq 2000. TCRdb applied fastp at Q25 and MiXCR to the public reads, then kept only in-frame beta chains. All rows with the same CDR3 protein become a single entry with the most common DNA and genes. The sample profile shows 1.5 million to 2 million distinct CDR3 sequences; 25% to 35% of them were found once. About 0.3% of the sample is in the top ten clones. Specimen: cord blood. These receptors originate from a newborn girl in good health.

This clonotype was recorded many times. CDR3 in amino acids: CASSLVADNEQFF. In DNA form, the CDR3 reads TGCGCCAGCAGCTTGGTGGCCGACAATGAGCAGTTCTTC. The chain joins TRBV5-1 to TRBJ2-1; D gene ambiguous. Deletions cut 0 bases from V and 5 bases from J, with 6 bases between. CDR3 size: 13 residues. The germline V gene has CDR1 SGHRS and CDR2 YFSETQ.

This clonotype was observed a few times. This chain connects TRBV20-1 to TRBJ2-7; D is ambiguous. V shed 0 bases and J shed 0 bases, with 12 bases lying between them. This CDR3 has 15 residues. CDR1 is DFQATT, CDR2 SNEGSKA, per germline (reference sequence). The CDR3 DNA is TGCAGTGCTAGAGATTGGGCGCGGAACTCCTACGAGCAGTACTTC. Protein sequence: CSARDWARNSYEQYF.

This clonotype was observed a few times. The chain has TRBV28 and TRBJ1-5, with D hard to call. Trimming left V 3 bases short and J 9 bases short, with 9 bases between. Per the germline V gene, CDR1 is MDHEN and CDR2 is SYDVKM. This CDR3 contains 12 residues. The CDR3 sequence is CASSLDRRPQHF. CDR3 in DNA: TGTGCCAGCAGTTTGGATCGGCGGCCCCAGCATTTT.